A selection of T cell receptor beta chains follows, all from one sample in a study of T cell repertoires in cytomegalovirus infection. Each CDR3 protein gets one entry after TCRdb re-called the reads with MiXCR. The sample holds some 150,000 distinct CDR3 sequences, about 6.3% seen once. Material for sequencing was PBMCs. The receptors derive from a human donor in good health (CMV status not recorded). Some clones in this sample may be carry-over from other donors' samples. The CDR3 runs from the conserved cysteine through the conserved F or W. A D gene is named only where the DNA matches it firmly. Size is omitted from some rows. Given values are once, few, many or a class for expanded clones.

cdr3_aa: CATSRDLARRIYGYTF
cdr3_nt: TGTGCCACCAGCAGAGATTTGGCCCGGCGGATCTATGGCTACACCTTC
clone_size: few
j_call: TRBJ1-2
v_call: TRBV15
d_call: NA

cdr3_aa: CASSYLSPGRNSPLHF
cdr3_nt: TGTGCCAGCAGTTACTTATCGCCGGGACGTAATTCACCCCTCCACTTT
clone_size: many
j_call: TRBJ1-6
v_call: TRBV6-6
d_call: NA

cdr3_aa: CASSLGGREYTF
cdr3_nt: TGTGCCAGCAGCTTAGGGGGCAGGGAATACACCTTC
clone_size: many
j_call: TRBJ1-2
v_call: TRBV7-2
d_call: NA

cdr3_aa: CASSLSPEKLFF
cdr3_nt: TGTGCCAGCAGTTTAAGCCCTGAAAAACTGTTTTTT
clone_size: few
j_call: TRBJ1-4
v_call: TRBV28
d_call: NA

cdr3_aa: CASTTARGLGWTEAFF
cdr3_nt: TGTGCCAGCACCACCGCCAGGGGGCTGGGTTGGACTGAAGCTTTCTTT
clone_size: NA
j_call: TRBJ1-1
v_call: TRBV5-6
d_call: TRBD1

cdr3_aa: CASSPNGDRGLHGYTF
cdr3_nt: TGTGCCAGCAGCCCGAACGGGGACAGGGGTTTACACGGCTACACCTTC
clone_size: NA
j_call: TRBJ1-2
v_call: TRBV11-2
d_call: TRBD1

cdr3_aa: CASSLDRLAATQETQYF
cdr3_nt: TGTGCCAGCAGCTTAGACCGACTAGCGGCCACGCAAGAGACCCAGTACTTC
clone_size: many
j_call: TRBJ2-5
v_call: TRBV7-2
d_call: TRBD2

cdr3_aa: CASSIGWDRDIGYTF
cdr3_nt: TGTGCCAGTAGTATAGGCTGGGACAGGGACATCGGCTACACCTTC
clone_size: few
j_call: TRBJ1-2
v_call: TRBV19
d_call: TRBD1

cdr3_aa: CASNSGGKETQYF
cdr3_nt: TGTGCCAGTAATTCGGGGGGCAAGGAGACCCAGTACTTC
clone_size: few
j_call: TRBJ2-5
v_call: TRBV19
d_call: NA

cdr3_aa: CASSERGIEFF
cdr3_nt: TGTGCCAGCAGCGAAAGGGGTATTGAGTTCTTC
clone_size: few
j_call: TRBJ2-1
v_call: TRBV14
d_call: NA